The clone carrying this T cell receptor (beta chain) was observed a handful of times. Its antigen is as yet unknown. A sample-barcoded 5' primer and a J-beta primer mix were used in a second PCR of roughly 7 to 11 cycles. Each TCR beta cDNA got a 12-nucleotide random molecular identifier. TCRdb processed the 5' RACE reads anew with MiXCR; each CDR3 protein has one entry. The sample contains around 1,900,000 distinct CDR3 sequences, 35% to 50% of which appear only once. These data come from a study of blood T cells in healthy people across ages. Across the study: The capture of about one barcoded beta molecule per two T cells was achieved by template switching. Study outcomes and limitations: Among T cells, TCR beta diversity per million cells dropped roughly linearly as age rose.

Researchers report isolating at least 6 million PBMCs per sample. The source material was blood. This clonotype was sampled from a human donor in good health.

CDR3 DNA: TGTGCCAGCAGCTGGCCGGGACAGGGGTCTGTAAACACTGAAGCTTTCTTT. Protein sequence: CASSWPGQGSVNTEAFF. J is TRBJ1-1 and V is TRBV7-9; 10 bases align to TRBD1. This CDR3 is built from 17 residues. J gave up 2 bases and V 4 bases, and 10 bases lay outside the gene matches. CDR1 is SEHNR, CDR2 FQNEAQ, per germline (reference sequence).